One and the same sample provided the 10 T cell receptor beta chains below, sequenced in a study of blood T cell repertoires in COVID-19. Profiling relied on immunoSEQ multiplex PCR, and the TCRdb table lists in-frame clones only, not all of them. The sample holds 45,000 to 50,000 clones, 75% to 80% seen once. Sequencing input: peripheral blood. Every receptor here comes from a human donor with active or convalescent COVID-19. The donor label of this sample is uncertain.

DNA of the CDR3: TGTGCCAGCAGTTCTAGCGTTGCGGAGACCCAGTACTTC. Translating gives CASSSSVAETQYF. The chain links TRBV12-3 or TRBV12-4 to TRBJ2-5, with D possibly matching TRBD2 (6 bases). The length of the CDR3 is 13 residues. Trimming shortened V by 4 bases and J by 5 bases, and 11 bases separated the two germline ends.

The rearrangement links TRBV19 to TRBJ1-1; D might be TRBD1 (6 bases). Germline assignment: CDR1 LNHDA and CDR2 SQIVND (reference sequence). This CDR3 region has 12 residues. V was clipped by 3 bases and J by 11 bases, with 13 bases between them. CDR3 sequence reads: CASSIPQGHAFF. The CDR3 coding sequence is TGTGCCAGTAGTATCCCACAGGGACATGCTTTCTTT.

This clone was counted only a few times. The gene calls are TRBV5-1 and TRBJ2-2, with 7 nucleotides matching TRBD2. CDR3 length equals 16 residues. CDR1 is SGHRS, CDR2 YFSETQ, per germline. Trimming took 3 bases from V and 2 from J; bases not matched to a gene: 7. The CDR3 loop is CASSSSSGVNTGELFF. The CDR3 DNA reads TGCGCCAGCAGCTCTTCTAGCGGAGTAAACACCGGGGAGCTGTTTTTT.

J is TRBJ2-3 and V is TRBV11-2; 10 bases map to TRBD2. Trimming removed 0 bases from V and 4 bases from J; junction bases left unmatched: 7. CDR3 length: 17 amino acids. CDR1 is SGHAT, CDR2 FQNNGV, per germline. The CDR3 DNA sequence: TGTGCCAGCAGCTTAGATGGAAGCGGGAGGGCCCCAGATACGCAGTATTTT. Amino acids: CASSLDGSGRAPDTQYF.

The chain combines TRBV9 with TRBJ2-2; 11 positions match TRBD2. Germline lookup yields CDR1 SGDLS and CDR2 YYNGEE. V was pared by 4 bases and J by 5 bases, with 7 bases of the junction left unmatched. The CDR3 loop spans 16 amino acids. The CDR3 nucleotides are TGTGCCAGCAGCCCAATAGCGGGAGGGCCGACCGGGGAGCTGTTTTTT. Protein: CASSPIAGGPTGELFF.

This chain joins TRBV19 and TRBJ1-3; the match to TRBD1 covers 7 bases. V gave up 2 bases and J gave up 4 bases; unmatched junction bases: 2. Germline V gene lookup returns CDR1 LNHDA and CDR2 SQIVND (reference sequence). CDR3 length: 14 residues. In DNA form, the CDR3 reads TGTGCCAGTAGTATAAGGGGGCACGGAAACACCATATATTTT. Translating it yields CASSIRGHGNTIYF. Looking up the rest from reference TRBV19 and TRBJ1-3 gives the full variable domain: DGGITQSPKYLFRKEGQNVTLSCEQNLNHDAMYWYRQDPGQGLRLIYYSQIVNDFQKGDIAEGYSVSREKKESFPLTVTSAQKNPTAFYLCASSIRGHGNTIYFGEGSWLTVV.

CDR3 sequence: CASSFAQGGGYTF. The CDR3 nucleotides read TGTGCCAGCAGTTTTGCCCAGGGAGGTGGCTACACCTTC. The rearrangement joins TRBV12-3 or TRBV12-4 to TRBJ1-2; a possible D gene is TRBD1 (5 bases). The CDR3 has 13 residues. With 3 bases removed from V and 7 bases from J, the gap between germline ends came to 12 bases.

J is TRBJ2-7 and V is TRBV29-1; the match to TRBD1 covers 7 bases. The junction had 8 bases not matched to a gene; V was cut back by 2 bases and J by 4 bases. Germline V lookup: CDR1 SQVTM, CDR2 ANQGSEA. The CDR3 is 14 residues long. CDR3 residues: CSVEPGRGSYEQYF. For the CDR3, the DNA is TGCAGCGTTGAACCCGGCAGGGGGTCATACGAGCAGTACTTC.

This clone was seen only a few times. The rearrangement joins TRBV11-2 to TRBJ2-3, with 9 bases aligning to TRBD2. The V and J ends lost 5 bases and 10 bases, in that order; junction bases with no gene match: 7. Germline CDR1 and CDR2: SGHAT and FQNNGV. This CDR3 is built from 13 residues. The CDR3 bases are TGTGCCAGCAGCATCTCAGCGGGAGGATCGCAGTATTTT. Encoded protein: CASSISAGGSQYF.

This chain joins TRBV5-4 and TRBJ2-3, with D possibly matching TRBD1 (6 bases). Looked up from germline, CDR1 is SGHNT and CDR2 is YYREEE (reference sequence). This CDR3 contains 15 residues. Trimming removed 0 bases from V and 6 bases from J, with 14 bases in between. CDR3 residues: CASSLGGQRGDTQYF. CDR3 bases: TGTGCCAGCAGCTTGGGGGGCCAAAGGGGGGATACGCAGTATTTT.